A single sample is the source of the 23 T cell receptor beta chains below, sequenced in a study of blood T cell repertoires in COVID-19 (dated by TCRdb to the early 2020s). The library was generated by the immunoSEQ multiplex PCR assay. TCRdb took over this immuneACCESS table, retaining in-frame rearrangements with V and J assigned. Such tables are incomplete; in checked studies, under half of the missing clones stem from an unresolved V gene, and the remainder is unexplained. The sample table records some 87,000 clones; 78% of these occur just once. Together, the top ten hold around a sixth of the sample. Material for sequencing was peripheral blood. The source is a human donor in a cohort sampled during active COVID-19.

The chain joins TRBV29-1 to TRBJ1-5, with TRBD1 identical over 8 bases. This CDR3 is 17 amino acids long. The germline V gene encodes CDR1 SQVTM and CDR2 ANQGSEA. V lost 7 bases and J lost 3; bases outside the gene matches: 17. The CDR3 sequence is CSAKILNDRGDNQPQHF. In nucleotides, the CDR3 is TGCAGCGCCAAAATATTAAACGACAGGGGAGACAATCAGCCCCAGCATTTT.

This rearrangement joins TRBV6-5 to TRBJ1-5; 8 bases are shared with TRBD1. Germline CDR1 reads MNHEY; CDR2 reads SVGAGI. This CDR3 is built from 13 residues. J was trimmed by 9 bases and V by 4 bases; bases with no gene match: 5. CDR3 protein: CASSSQQGGPQHF. Written as DNA, the CDR3 is TGTGCCAGCAGTTCTCAACAGGGGGGGCCCCAGCATTTT.

This clone has a single count. The chain recombines TRBV3-1 (or the pseudogene TRBV3-2) with TRBJ1-2; D might be TRBD1 (6 bases). This CDR3 is 15 amino acids long. Trimming removed 0 bases at V and 4 bases at J, with 12 bases between. Per the germline V gene, CDR1 is LGHDT and CDR2 is YNNKEL (reference sequence). The CDR3 DNA sequence: TGTGCCAGCAGCCAAGATTCGACAGGCACCTATGGCTACACCTTC. This translates into CASSQDSTGTYGYTF.

The chain recombines TRBV9 with TRBJ1-6; D remains ambiguous. CDR3 length: 14 residues. V lost 4 bases to trimming and J lost 6 bases, with 11 bases between them. From germline, CDR1 is SGDLS and CDR2 YYNGEE. CDR3 coding DNA: TGTGCCAGCAGCCAGGAAGGTTTTAATTCACCCCTCCACTTT. Translation gives CASSQEGFNSPLHF.

This clone was picked up a small number of times. The rearrangement joins TRBV27 to TRBJ1-5; 9 nucleotides align to TRBD1. Trimming removed 4 bases from V and 10 bases from J; junction bases left unmatched: 8. Germline CDR1 reads MNHEY; CDR2 reads SMNVEV (reference sequence). This CDR3 contains 14 residues. The CDR3 nucleotides are TGTGCCAGCAGTTCGCCCGGGACAGGGAAACCCCAGCATTTT. Translation: CASSSPGTGKPQHF.

The chain has TRBV11-2 and TRBJ1-1, with TRBD1 identical over 11 bases. This CDR3 comprises 16 residues. With 2 bases clipped from V and 5 bases from J, the junction kept 7 bases outside the gene matches. The germline V gene encodes CDR1 SGHAT and CDR2 FQNNGV. CDR3 sequence: CASSLLWTGGNTEAFF. The DNA of the CDR3 is TGTGCCAGCAGCTTATTGTGGACAGGGGGCAATACTGAAGCTTTCTTT.

The V and J genes are TRBV19 and TRBJ1-1; D gene unclear. The germline V gene encodes CDR1 LNHDA and CDR2 SQIVND (reference sequence). This CDR3 has 9 amino acids. The CDR3 spells CRENTEAFF. The CDR3 DNA sequence: TGTCGGGAGAACACTGAAGCTTTCTTT.

This chain joins TRBV10-3 and TRBJ1-5; D ambiguous. The CDR3 has 12 residues. Germline assignment: CDR1 ENHRY and CDR2 SYGVKD. The V and J ends lost 4 bases and 5 bases respectively, with 6 bases between them. CDR3 region: CAISGADQPQHF. CDR3 coding DNA: TGTGCCATCAGTGGAGCGGATCAGCCCCAGCATTTT.

The genes are TRBV9 and TRBJ2-1; D is ambiguous. Germline V lookup: CDR1 SGDLS, CDR2 YYNGEE. The V end was cut by 5 bases, the J end by 9 bases, with 12 bases between. This CDR3 comprises 12 residues. The CDR3 DNA reads as TGTGCCAGCAGTCAACGGAGCACTGAGCAGTTCTTC. Translating gives CASSQRSTEQFF.

This clone was observed a few times. This sequence joins TRBV6-7 and TRBJ1-2; D is perhaps TRBD1 (5 bases). TRBV6-7 is filed as an ORF, its function uncertain. The CDR3 is made up of 15 amino acids. The V gene lost 0 bases and the J gene lost 7 bases, with 15 bases spanning the gap. The CDR3 loop reads CASSYSGRVPGGYTF. The CDR3 DNA sequence: TGTGCCAGCAGTTACTCGGGCAGGGTTCCTGGTGGCTACACCTTC.

The J gene is TRBJ1-2, the V gene TRBV14, with D perhaps TRBD1 (6 bases). V lost 1 base and J 5 bases, leaving 14 bases between the germline ends. This CDR3 contains 15 residues. Germline-derived CDR1 and CDR2 are SGHDN and FVKESK. The CDR3 sequence is CASSQGQVDLYGYTF. The CDR3 DNA sequence: TGTGCCAGCAGCCAAGGACAGGTGGACTTATATGGCTACACCTTC.

The gene calls are TRBV3-1 (or the pseudogene TRBV3-2) and TRBJ2-1; D not certain. Germline CDR1 reads LGHDT; CDR2 reads YNNKEL (reference sequence). V gave up 2 bases and J gave up 6 bases, with 8 bases separating them. CDR3 length equals 13 residues. The chain's CDR3 is CASSQRSSNEQFF. As DNA, the CDR3 is TGTGCCAGCAGCCAAAGAAGCTCCAATGAGCAGTTCTTC.

The chain uses TRBV5-1 and TRBJ2-5; no definite D call. Germline CDR1 is SGHRS and CDR2 is YFSETQ. The CDR3 is made up of 15 amino acids. V lost 0 bases to trimming and J lost 2 bases, with 11 bases between them. CDR3 residues: CASSLARGYQETQYF. Written as DNA, the CDR3 is TGCGCCAGCAGCTTGGCCCGAGGATATCAAGAGACCCAGTACTTC.

The chain combines TRBV4-1 with TRBJ2-7; possibly TRBD2 for D (6 bases). This CDR3 has 15 residues. CDR1 is MGHRA, CDR2 YSYEKL, per germline. The V gene lost 0 bases and the J gene lost 4 bases, with 13 bases spanning the gap. For the CDR3, the DNA is TGCGCCAGCAGCCAAGAAGTAGGACGGGGGTACGAGCAGTACTTC. Translating it yields CASSQEVGRGYEQYF.

The CDR3 is CASSVAGGQETQYF. CDR3 DNA: TGTGCCAGCAGTGTGGCGGGGGGCCAAGAGACCCAGTACTTC. The rearrangement links TRBV6-4 to TRBJ2-5; 8 bases match TRBD2. The CDR3 has 14 amino acids. Germline V lookup: CDR1 MRHNA, CDR2 SNTAGT. V lost 4 bases and J lost 1; bases outside the gene matches: 2.

This rearrangement joins TRBV7-6 to TRBJ2-1; 10 bases fit TRBD2. The CDR3 has 15 amino acids. Germline CDR1 is SGHVS and CDR2 is FNYEAQ. The V gene end was trimmed by 5 bases and the J gene end by 3 bases; junction bases not matched to a gene: 4. The CDR3 region is CASSASGGIYNEQFF. The DNA for the CDR3 is TGTGCCAGCAGCGCTAGCGGGGGAATCTACAATGAGCAGTTCTTC.

The chain carries TRBV19 and TRBJ2-4; TRBD1 aligns across 7 bases. Germline V CDR1 and CDR2: LNHDA, SQIVND (reference sequence). Trimming removed 0 bases from V and 8 bases from J; junction bases left unmatched: 10. This CDR3 has 16 residues. DNA for the CDR3: TGTGCCAGTAGTATAGATCGTCTGACAGGGCCGGACATTCAGTACTTC. Residues: CASSIDRLTGPDIQYF.

The CDR3 DNA reads as TGTGCCAGCAGCCCCATTGGGGGCCACGAGCAGTACTTC. Protein: CASSPIGGHEQYF. This sequence joins TRBV28 and TRBJ2-7; perhaps TRBD1 as D (6 bases). V was pared by 6 bases and J by 5 bases, with 14 bases between. This CDR3 region has 13 residues. Germline V lookup: CDR1 MDHEN, CDR2 SYDVKM.

The CDR3 bases are TGTGCCAGCAGCCGAGGGCGGGGGAACACTGAAGCTTTCTTT. Residues: CASSRGRGNTEAFF. The chain has TRBV7-8 and TRBJ1-1; the D is unclear. The CDR3 has 14 residues. Trimming cost V 5 bases and J 1 base, with 11 bases left between them. CDR1 SGHVS and CDR2 FQNEAQ come from the germline V gene.

The chain joins TRBV11-2 to TRBJ2-1; weak D call: TRBD2 (5 bases). With 6 bases removed from V and 6 bases from J, the gap between germline ends came to 18 bases. The CDR3 has 15 residues. Per germline, CDR1 SGHAT and CDR2 FQNNGV. This chain's CDR3 is CASSFFEGPSNEQFF. The CDR3 DNA follows: TGTGCCAGCAGTTTCTTCGAGGGCCCCTCCAATGAGCAGTTCTTC.

The gene calls are TRBV6-5 and TRBJ2-7, with 7 bases fitting TRBD1. The germline V gene encodes CDR1 MNHEY and CDR2 SVGAGI. V lost 10 bases, J lost 6 bases, and 15 bases stayed unmatched. The CDR3 is 14 amino acids. The CDR3 region is CAMKRTGTILEQYF. In DNA, the CDR3 is TGTGCCATGAAACGGACAGGAACTATTCTCGAGCAGTACTTC.

This clone has more than one count but fewer than ten. This chain uses TRBV9 with TRBJ2-2, with TRBD1 as a possible D gene (6 bases). Germline V gene data show CDR1 as SGDLS and CDR2 as YYNGEE. Trimming took off 0 bases at V and 4 bases at J, with 10 bases between the two ends. The CDR3 is 15 amino acids. In DNA, the CDR3 is TGTGCCAGCAGCGTAGCCACAGGGCTCACCGGGGAGCTGTTTTTT. It specifies CASSVATGLTGELFF.

The chain carries TRBV24-1 and TRBJ1-5, with D perhaps TRBD1 (6 bases). The CDR3 consists of 15 residues. V lost 7 bases to trimming and J lost 0 bases, with 12 bases between them. The germline gives CDR1 KGHDR, CDR2 SFDVKD. CDR3 nucleotide sequence: TGTGCCACCAGCCCGGGGGGCGATAGCAATCAGCCCCAGCATTTT. Amino acid sequence: CATSPGGDSNQPQHF.